These 28 T cell receptor beta chains were all obtained from the same sample, sequenced in a study of blood T cell repertoires in COVID-19. Clones were sequenced by immunoSEQ multiplex PCR, and TCRdb holds only the in-frame ones, with some missing. There are 100,000 to 150,000 clones in the sample; 65% to 80% occur only once, and roughly 6.2% lies in the top ten. Sequencing was performed on peripheral blood. The receptors shown here come from a man aged 65-85 years with acute or convalescent COVID-19.

V usage is TRBV5-4 and J usage is TRBJ2-1, with 8 bases that match TRBD1. Trimming removed 0 bases from V and 2 bases from J; junction bases left unmatched: 1. The CDR3 has 15 amino acids. Germline V CDR1 and CDR2: SGHNT, YYREEE (reference sequence). The CDR3 protein is CASSLDRGTYNEQFF. The CDR3 nucleotides read TGTGCCAGCAGCTTGGACAGGGGGACCTACAATGAGCAGTTCTTC.

This clone was seen more than once but under ten times. V usage is TRBV28 and J usage is TRBJ1-5, with TRBD1 matching over 7 bases. The V segment lost 7 bases and the J segment 8 bases; nucleotides outside the gene matches: 14. CDR3 length equals 15 residues. The V gene's germline CDR1 is MDHEN and CDR2 SYDVKM. Written as DNA, the CDR3 is TGTGCCAGCACCCAGGGGGGTAAAGGGTGGGAGCCCCAGCATTTT. The encoded protein is CASTQGGKGWEPQHF.

This chain links TRBV9 with TRBJ1-4; D gene ambiguous. Trimming pared 1 base from V and 3 bases from J, leaving 13 bases between. The CDR3 covers 16 residues. Germline CDR1 is SGDLS and CDR2 is YYNGEE. CDR3 in DNA: TGTGCCAGCAGCGTAAAGGCTTGGGGAGCTAATGAAAAACTGTTTTTT. It is translated as CASSVKAWGANEKLFF.

The chain carries TRBV19 and TRBJ2-7; 10 bases line up with TRBD2. V was clipped by 4 bases and J by 0 bases; unmatched bases: 3. The CDR3 is made up of 15 amino acids. CDR1 and CDR2 from the germline V gene are LNHDA and SQIVND (reference sequence). The CDR3 DNA reads TGTGCCAGTAGTAACCCTAGCGGGAGCTCCTACGAGCAGTACTTC. This gives the protein CASSNPSGSSYEQYF.

The chain carries TRBV10-3 and TRBJ1-5; D may be TRBD1 (6 bases). In germline, CDR1 is ENHRY, CDR2 SYGVKD. CDR3 length: 14 amino acids. Trimming left V 10 bases short and J 0 bases short, with 13 bases between. In DNA form, the CDR3 reads TGTGCCACCCACAAGGACAGTAGCAATCAGCCCCAGCATTTT. It yields the protein CATHKDSSNQPQHF.

The chain couples TRBV7-9 to TRBJ2-1; maybe TRBD2 (6 bases). There are 15 residues in the CDR3. The V gene lost 1 base and the J gene lost 8 bases, with 15 bases spanning the gap. The germline gives CDR1 SEHNR, CDR2 FQNEAQ (reference sequence). The CDR3 region is CASSLDGGPSDEQFF. The DNA of the CDR3 is TGTGCCAGCAGCTTAGACGGGGGTCCGTCCGATGAGCAGTTCTTC.

The V and J genes are TRBV7-9 and TRBJ1-5, with 7 bases identical to TRBD1. CDR1 SEHNR and CDR2 FQNEAQ come from the germline V gene (reference sequence). V dropped 3 bases and J dropped 6; count of bases not matched to a gene: 2. This CDR3 comprises 13 residues. DNA of the CDR3: TGTGCCAGCAGCTTCAGACAGGGTCAGCCCCAGCATTTT. Amino acid sequence: CASSFRQGQPQHF.

J is TRBJ2-5 and V is TRBV24-1, with D possibly matching TRBD1 (6 bases). This CDR3 has 13 amino acids. Trimming removed 7 bases at V and 5 bases at J, with 13 bases between. Germline assignment: CDR1 KGHDR and CDR2 SFDVKD. For the CDR3, the DNA is TGTGCCACCAGCCTGACAGGTTACGAGACCCAGTACTTC. It encodes CATSLTGYETQYF.

On this clone: Other nucleotide sequences in the sample specify the same CDR3. This chain uses TRBV5-1 with TRBJ2-7, with 8 bases identical to TRBD1. The CDR3 has 13 amino acids. Germline-derived CDR1 and CDR2 are SGHRS and YFSETQ. After removal of 4 bases from V and 3 bases from J, the junction contained 3 bases not matched to a gene. CDR3: CASSLQGGYEQYF. The CDR3 coding sequence is TGCGCCAGCAGCCTACAGGGGGGCTACGAGCAGTACTTC.

The CDR3 loop reads CASSYLAGSKNIQYF. CDR3 DNA: TGTGCCAGCAGCTACCTGGCGGGGTCAAAAAACATTCAGTACTTC. The chain has TRBV7-2 and TRBJ2-4, with D possibly being TRBD2 (6 bases). The CDR3 extends over 15 amino acids. V was pared by 4 bases and J by 4 bases, with 14 bases between. Germline V gene sequence: CDR1 SGHTA, CDR2 FQGNSA.

The chain joins TRBV19 to TRBJ1-4; 7 bases align to TRBD1. CDR1 LNHDA and CDR2 SQIVND come from the germline V gene (reference sequence). The CDR3 has 15 amino acids. The V and J ends lost 3 bases and 8 bases, in that order; junction bases with no gene match: 9. The CDR3 nucleotides read TGTGCCAGTAGTATGGGTACAGGGGTAACGGAAAAACTGTTTTTT. Translating gives CASSMGTGVTEKLFF.

V gene TRBV6-6 combines with J gene TRBJ2-6; TRBD2 aligns across 8 bases. Germline V lookup: CDR1 MNHNY, CDR2 SVGAGI (reference sequence). The V and J ends lost 7 bases and 0 bases, in that order; junction bases with no gene match: 5. The CDR3 runs to 16 residues. CDR3 DNA sequence: TGTGCCAGCAATCCCGGGGGGGGCTCTGGGGCCAACGTCCTGACTTTC. Amino acids: CASNPGGGSGANVLTF.

The chain uses TRBV28 and TRBJ2-3; 11 nucleotides align to TRBD1. Germline values: CDR1 MDHEN, CDR2 SYDVKM. V trimming: 10 bases; J trimming: 5 bases; junction bases outside the gene matches: 8. The CDR3 runs 14 residues. The CDR3 is CATHGQGAGDTQYF. The DNA for the CDR3 is TGTGCCACCCACGGACAGGGGGCCGGAGATACGCAGTATTTT.

The V gene is TRBV5-4, the J gene TRBJ1-4, with no clear D. This CDR3 is built from 13 residues. In germline, CDR1 is SGHNT, CDR2 YYREEE (reference sequence). V was clipped by 5 bases and J by 7 bases, with 12 bases between them. The CDR3 sequence: CASSQDGVEKLFF. The CDR3 DNA is TGTGCCAGCAGTCAGGACGGGGTTGAAAAACTGTTTTTT.

The chain is built from TRBV11-3 and TRBJ2-1, with 8 bases identical to TRBD2. J gave up 6 bases and V 5 bases, and 6 bases lay outside the gene matches. Germline V gives CDR1 SGHNT, CDR2 YENEEA. This CDR3 region has 14 residues. The CDR3 sequence: CASSRGGSGNEQFF. For the CDR3, the DNA is TGTGCCAGCAGCCGGGGGGGATCCGGCAATGAGCAGTTCTTC.

The chain joins TRBV27 to TRBJ2-7, with 8 bases lining up with TRBD1. Germline loops: CDR1 MNHEY, CDR2 SMNVEV (reference sequence). Germline trimming cut 6 bases from V and 2 bases from J; bases unmatched to any gene: 15. CDR3 size: 17 residues. CDR3 amino acids: CASSVLSGTGHPYEQYF. The CDR3 region has the DNA TGTGCCAGCAGCGTACTCTCCGGGACAGGACACCCCTACGAGCAGTACTTC.

The V call is TRBV6-6, the J call TRBJ1-6, with 9 bases matching TRBD1. CDR3 length: 16 residues. The V segment lost 2 bases and the J segment 10 bases; nucleotides outside the gene matches: 9. Germline V gene data show CDR1 as MNHNY and CDR2 as SVGAGI (reference sequence). This chain's CDR3 is CASSYLTGQGKSPLHF. CDR3 coding DNA: TGTGCCAGCAGTTACCTCACGGGACAGGGAAAATCACCCCTCCACTTT.

Concerning this clone itself: The junction departs from the called germline gene at one end, perhaps through a read error. This sample also contains other DNA sequences that code for the same CDR3. J is TRBJ2-5 and V is TRBV28, with TRBD1 matching 8 bases. The CDR3 runs to 16 residues. The V gene's germline CDR1 is MDHEN and CDR2 SYDVKM. The CDR3 is CASNLGQGAMGETQYF. The CDR3 region has the DNA TGTGCCAGCAATTTAGGGCAGGGGGCGATGGGGGAGACCCAGTACTTC. Based on the CDR3 plus reference TRBV28 and TRBJ2-5, the full variable domain is DVKVTQSSRYLVKRTGEKVFLECVQDMDHENMFWYRQDPGLGLRLIYFSYDVKMKEKGDIPEGYSVSREKKERFSLILESASTNQTSMYLCASNLGQGAMGETQYFGPGTRLLVL.

In nucleotides, the CDR3 is TGTGCCTCGGGGACTAGCTTAGATACGCAGTATTTT. This translates into CASGTSLDTQYF. The chain uses TRBV25-1 and TRBJ2-3; TRBD2 matches at 9 bases. J lost 5 bases, V lost 11 bases, and 5 bases had no gene match. Germline values: CDR1 MGHDK, CDR2 SYGVNS. This CDR3 has 12 amino acids.

The chain is built from TRBV4-3 and TRBJ1-1; 9 bases align to TRBD1. Germline trimming cut 0 bases from V and 7 bases from J; bases unmatched to any gene: 6. This CDR3 spans 15 amino acids. Germline values: CDR1 LGHNA, CDR2 YSLEER. The CDR3 loop is CASSQETLTGGEAFF. In DNA, the CDR3 is TGCGCCAGCAGCCAAGAAACCCTGACAGGGGGTGAAGCTTTCTTT.

This clone was counted a few times. This chain connects TRBV9 to TRBJ2-3; TRBD2 matches 7 bases. Germline CDR1 reads SGDLS; CDR2 reads YYNGEE. The CDR3 totals 17 residues. The ends lost 0 bases at V and 0 bases at J; junction bases unmatched: 7. The CDR3 nucleotides read TGTGCCAGCAGCGTAGGCCGCTGGCGGGGGAGCACAGATACGCAGTATTTT. Amino acids: CASSVGRWRGSTDTQYF.

This clone occurred once. The rearrangement uses TRBV5-4 and TRBJ2-7, with TRBD2 as a possible D gene (5 bases). Trimming stripped 2 bases from V and 1 base from J, with 13 bases between. Germline-derived CDR1 and CDR2 are SGHNT and YYREEE (reference sequence). The CDR3 contains 15 residues. In nucleotides, the CDR3 is TGTGCCAGCAGCTTCGGAGAGGGCTTTTCCTACGAGCAGTACTTC. This encodes CASSFGEGFSYEQYF.

Concerning this clone: Other DNA sequences in the same sample also yield this CDR3. The V call is TRBV5-5, the J call TRBJ2-7; the D gene is possibly TRBD1 (5 bases). V lost 0 bases, J lost 1 base, and 5 bases lay in between. Germline V gene lookup returns CDR1 SGHKS and CDR2 YYEKEE (reference sequence). The CDR3 length is 13 residues. CDR3 protein: CASSLAGSYEQYF. The DNA for the CDR3 is TGTGCCAGCAGCTTGGCAGGGTCCTACGAGCAGTACTTC.

The V and J genes are TRBV7-8 and TRBJ2-3, with a weak D call TRBD2 (5 bases). Germline V gives CDR1 SGHVS, CDR2 FQNEAQ. The CDR3 spans 13 residues. V was shortened by 5 bases and J by 3 bases, with 9 bases between the two germline ends. This chain's CDR3 is CASSARLTDTQYF. DNA of the CDR3: TGTGCCAGCAGCGCCCGACTAACAGATACGCAGTATTTT.

V usage is TRBV2 and J usage is TRBJ1-5; no clear D. Germline lookup yields CDR1 SNHLY and CDR2 FYNNEI. The CDR3 is 14 residues long. With 7 bases removed from V and 0 bases from J, the gap between germline ends came to 10 bases. In DNA form, the CDR3 reads TGTGCCAGCATGCCAGGATATAGCAATCAGCCCCAGCATTTT. Amino acid sequence: CASMPGYSNQPQHF. Complete variable domain (other parts from reference TRBV2 and TRBJ1-5): EPEVTQTPSHQVTQMGQEVILRCVPISNHLYFYWYRQILGQKVEFLVSFYNNEISEKSEIFDDQFSVERPDGSNFTLKIRSTKLEDSAMYFCASMPGYSNQPQHFGDGTRLSIL.

The CDR3 here is CASYDPGNTGGYNEQFF. The CDR3 nucleotides are TGTGCCAGCTACGACCCGGGGAATACAGGGGGCTACAATGAGCAGTTCTTC. The chain recombines TRBV28 with TRBJ2-1, with 8 bases that match TRBD1. CDR1 and CDR2 (germline): MDHEN, SYDVKM. The trim removed 8 bases at V and 3 bases at J, leaving 15 bases unmatched. This CDR3 comprises 17 residues.

This rearrangement joins TRBV12-3 or TRBV12-4 to TRBJ2-7; D is possibly TRBD1 (6 bases). The length of the CDR3 is 13 residues. With 5 bases removed from V and 4 bases from J, the gap between germline ends came to 12 bases. The CDR3 loop reads CASSEYREYEQYF. In DNA form, the CDR3 reads TGTGCCAGCAGTGAGTACAGGGAGTACGAGCAGTACTTC.

The rearrangement links TRBV9 to TRBJ2-7, with D tentatively TRBD1 (6 bases). CDR3 length: 14 residues. Germline V lookup: CDR1 SGDLS, CDR2 YYNGEE. The germline V and J ends were trimmed by 0 bases and 7 bases, with 14 bases remaining between them. The CDR3 region is CASSVAQGMGEQYF. For the CDR3, the DNA is TGTGCCAGCAGCGTAGCCCAGGGGATGGGAGAGCAGTACTTC.